This T cell receptor (beta chain) originates from a study of T cells expressing NK-cell markers. Germline CDR1 reads SGHVS; CDR2 reads FQNEAQ. The CDR3 spans 12 residues. TCRdb reprocessed the 5' RACE reads and stores each CDR3 protein as one record, lacking DNA. This table lists roughly 390,000 distinct CDR3 sequences. This TCR derives from a man aged 18 to 69 in good health. The chain carries TRBV7-8 and TRBJ2-3; TCRdb picks TRBD1, but there is no DNA to check that call. Specimen: blood T cells: a sorted CD56 or NKG2C T cell subset, CD4+ or CD8+ T cells, or bulk PBMC T cells (not recorded which). The CDR3 loop is CASSPWQGTQYF.